Each of the 18 T cell receptor beta chains below was sequenced from the same sample in a study of PD-L1 blockade in urothelial cancer. Measured with immunoSEQ multiplex PCR; TCRdb has only the in-frame clones, and not every one. The table records around 48,000 clones, around 88% of them present only once. Specified time point: peripheral blood 6 weeks after treatment start. The sequencing here drew on PBMCs, taken around atezolizumab (anti-PD-L1) treatment. Source of these receptors: a man aged 55-75 years with urothelial cancer.

The chain recombines TRBV19 with TRBJ1-4; 7 nucleotides agree with TRBD1. The CDR3 consists of 15 residues. The J segment lost 8 bases and the V segment lost 4 bases, leaving 10 bases of the junction unmatched. The germline V gene has CDR1 LNHDA and CDR2 SQIVND (reference sequence). DNA of the CDR3: TGTGCCAGTAGTAGCAACAGGGGACCTGCGGAAAAACTGTTTTTT. Encoded protein: CASSSNRGPAEKLFF.

This chain joins TRBV7-9 and TRBJ1-6, with D possibly matching TRBD1 (5 bases). Trimming removed 10 bases from V and 5 bases from J, with 18 bases in between. The CDR3 contains 15 residues. Germline values: CDR1 SEHNR, CDR2 FQNEAQ (reference sequence). The CDR3 region has the DNA TGTGCCATCCCCCCCGGAGACAGCCATAATTCACCCCTCCACTTT. This encodes CAIPPGDSHNSPLHF.

This clone has just one count. The V gene is TRBV30, the J gene TRBJ1-1, with D unresolved. CDR1 and CDR2 (germline): GTSNPN, SVGIG (reference sequence). The V and J ends lost 8 bases and 3 bases respectively, with 16 bases between them. This CDR3 spans 13 amino acids. In DNA, the CDR3 is TGTGCCCTCGGGAGTCTTGGGGACACTGAAGCTTTCTTT. This codes for CALGSLGDTEAFF.

This clone occurred once. The rearrangement links TRBV9 to TRBJ2-5; D may be TRBD2 (6 bases). This CDR3 is 13 amino acids long. CDR1 is SGDLS, CDR2 YYNGEE, per germline. The V gene lost 0 bases and the J gene lost 7 bases, with 10 bases spanning the gap. CDR3 DNA: TGTGCCAGCAGCGTAGAGGGGCGGGGGACCCAGTACTTC. The encoded protein is CASSVEGRGTQYF.

The rearrangement uses TRBV18 and TRBJ1-6; a weak D match, TRBD1 (5 bases). This CDR3 spans 15 amino acids. V lost 3 bases and J 8 bases, leaving 14 bases between the germline ends. Germline V gene lookup returns CDR1 KGHSH and CDR2 LQKENI. The CDR3 sequence is CASSPSGTGDSPLHF. The CDR3 DNA reads TGTGCCAGCTCACCCTCCGGGACGGGGGATTCACCCCTCCACTTT.

The rearrangement uses TRBV7-2 and TRBJ2-5; D possibly corresponds to TRBD2 (5 bases). Germline CDR1 and CDR2: SGHTA and FQGNSA. This CDR3 is built from 15 residues. Deletions cut 1 base from V and 2 bases from J, with 11 bases between. The CDR3 DNA follows: TGTGCCAGCAGCTTAGTTCGGGAACCACAAGAGACCCAGTACTTC. Protein product: CASSLVREPQETQYF.

This chain's CDR3 is CASSQEALTGGFGDTQYF. For the CDR3, the DNA is TGCGCCAGCAGCCAAGAAGCCCTGACAGGGGGCTTTGGAGATACGCAGTATTTT. J is TRBJ2-3 and V is TRBV4-1, with 10 nucleotides matching TRBD1. Trimming took 0 bases from V and 5 from J; bases not matched to a gene: 11. The CDR3 is 18 amino acids. Germline V CDR1 and CDR2: MGHRA, YSYEKL.

The chain uses TRBV6-6 and TRBJ1-6; TRBD1 matches 7 bases. Germline trimming cut 6 bases from V and 1 base from J; bases unmatched to any gene: 3. Germline CDR1 is MNHNY and CDR2 is SVGAGI (reference sequence). The CDR3 covers 15 residues. The CDR3 protein is CASRPRGSYNSPLHF. For the CDR3, the DNA is TGTGCCAGCAGACCCAGGGGGTCCTATAATTCACCCCTCCACTTT.

This sequence joins TRBV6-5 and TRBJ2-7; a weak D match, TRBD2 (6 bases). This CDR3 has 15 amino acids. The V and J ends lost 1 base and 6 bases respectively, with 16 bases between them. Germline CDR1 reads MNHEY; CDR2 reads SVGAGI. The CDR3 coding sequence is TGTGCCAGCAGTTACTTGAGGGGTCCCGGGAGCGAGCAGTACTTC. Its translation is CASSYLRGPGSEQYF.

The gene calls are TRBV19 and TRBJ2-7; D is unclear. The germline CDR1 and CDR2 sequences are LNHDA and SQIVND (reference sequence). There are 13 residues in the CDR3. V shed 0 bases and J shed 4 bases, with 7 bases lying between them. The CDR3 bases are TGTGCCAGTAGTATAGATTTGAGTTACGAGCAGTACTTC. Translation gives CASSIDLSYEQYF.

V gene TRBV13 combines with J gene TRBJ1-2; 8 nucleotides align to TRBD1. V lost 5 bases, J lost 2 bases, and 16 bases stayed unmatched. Germline CDR1 reads PRHDT; CDR2 reads FYEKMQ (reference sequence). The CDR3 is made up of 18 amino acids. The DNA for the CDR3 is TGTGCCAGCAGCACTAGAAGCCGGACGACAGGGGAAAACTATGGCTACACCTTC. Amino acids: CASSTRSRTTGENYGYTF.

This clone was observed once. The chain combines TRBV4-1 with TRBJ1-1; 8 bases fit TRBD1. Germline V gene lookup returns CDR1 MGHRA and CDR2 YSYEKL. The CDR3 loop spans 14 amino acids. After removal of 5 bases from V and 3 bases from J, the junction contained 5 bases not matched to a gene. CDR3 DNA sequence: TGCGCCAGCAGCACCAGGGGGCTGGACACTGAAGCTTTCTTT. It is translated as CASSTRGLDTEAFF.

The rearrangement uses TRBV6-5 and TRBJ1-2, with D maybe TRBD1 (5 bases). The CDR3 extends over 14 amino acids. Per the germline V gene, CDR1 is MNHEY and CDR2 is SVGAGI. Trimming stripped 2 bases from V and 8 bases from J, with 15 bases between. Here the CDR3 reads CASSYTRTGEGYTF. The CDR3 DNA sequence: TGTGCCAGCAGTTACACGCGGACGGGGGAGGGCTACACCTTC.

V gene TRBV19 combines with J gene TRBJ1-1, with TRBD1 matching 7 bases. After removal of 7 bases from V and 6 bases from J, the junction contained 11 bases not matched to a gene. CDR3 length: 14 amino acids. The germline gives CDR1 LNHDA, CDR2 SQIVND (reference sequence). CDR3 bases: TGTGCCAGTAAGTTCACAGACAGGGTACCTGAAGCTTTCTTT. It is translated as CASKFTDRVPEAFF.

CDR3 nucleotides: TGTGCCAGCAGCAAAGCGGGACTTTACTCCTACGAGCAGTACTTC. Its translation: CASSKAGLYSYEQYF. The chain joins TRBV7-2 to TRBJ2-7, with 7 bases aligning to TRBD2. The length of the CDR3 is 15 residues. The V gene end was trimmed by 5 bases and the J gene end by 0 bases; junction bases not matched to a gene: 7. The germline V gene has CDR1 SGHTA and CDR2 FQGNSA.

The chain couples TRBV15 to TRBJ2-2, with D perhaps TRBD2 (6 bases). Per the germline V gene, CDR1 is LNHNV and CDR2 is YYDKDF (reference sequence). This CDR3 spans 18 amino acids. V was clipped by 0 bases and J by 1 base, with 15 bases between them. Here the CDR3 reads CATSRDPRRGENTGELFF. The CDR3 nucleotides read TGTGCCACCAGCAGAGATCCAAGGCGGGGAGAGAACACCGGGGAGCTGTTTTTT.

The chain has TRBV4-1 and TRBJ1-5; TRBD1 matches 7 bases. The CDR3 length is 14 residues. Germline loops: CDR1 MGHRA, CDR2 YSYEKL. Trimming at V came to 6 bases and at J to 4 bases, leaving 6 bases not matched to a gene. Written as DNA, the CDR3 is TGCGCCAGCAGGGAGACAGGGCGAAATCAGCCCCAGCATTTT. Its protein product is CASRETGRNQPQHF.

The rearrangement joins TRBV18 to TRBJ2-5; D is undetermined. The CDR3 has 13 residues. Trimming took 3 bases from V and 9 from J, leaving 14 bases between them. Germline CDR1 reads KGHSH; CDR2 reads LQKENI. This CDR3 reads CASSPDREVAQYF. The CDR3 DNA follows: TGTGCCAGCTCACCCGATAGAGAAGTGGCCCAGTACTTC.